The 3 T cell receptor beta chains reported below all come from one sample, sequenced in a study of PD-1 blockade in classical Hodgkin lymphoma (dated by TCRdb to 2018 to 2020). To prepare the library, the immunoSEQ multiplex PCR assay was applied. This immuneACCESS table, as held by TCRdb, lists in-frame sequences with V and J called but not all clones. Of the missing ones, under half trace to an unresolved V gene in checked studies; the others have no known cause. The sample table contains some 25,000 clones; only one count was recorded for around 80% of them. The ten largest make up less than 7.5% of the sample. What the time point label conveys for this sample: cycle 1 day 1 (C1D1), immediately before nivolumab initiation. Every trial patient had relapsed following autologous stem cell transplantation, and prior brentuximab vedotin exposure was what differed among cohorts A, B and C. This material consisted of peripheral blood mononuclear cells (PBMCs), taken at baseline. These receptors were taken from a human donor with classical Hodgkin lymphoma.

CDR3 sequence (DNA): TGTGCCAGCAGCTTAGCGCCGGGACTAGTTTACAATGAGCAGTTCTTC. Protein sequence: CASSLAPGLVYNEQFF. The chain joins TRBV11-2 to TRBJ2-1; 8 bases match TRBD2. From germline, CDR1 is SGHAT and CDR2 FQNNGV. This CDR3 has 16 amino acids. Trimming took 1 base from V and 4 from J; bases not matched to a gene: 6.

The CDR3 sequence is CASSQVMSRGKTEAFF. CDR3 bases: TGTGCCAGCTCCCAGGTTATGAGCAGGGGAAAAACTGAAGCTTTCTTT. V is TRBV18 and J is TRBJ1-1; D is perhaps TRBD1 (6 bases). CDR3 length: 16 amino acids. Germline CDR1 is KGHSH and CDR2 is LQKENI. Trimming took off 6 bases at V and 5 bases at J, with 22 bases between the two ends. Based on the CDR3 plus reference TRBV18 and TRBJ1-1, the full variable domain is NAGVMQNPRHLVRRRGQEARLRCSPMKGHSHVYWYRQLPEEGLKFMVYLQKENIIDESGMPKERFSAEFPKEGPSILRIQQVVRGDSAAYFCASSQVMSRGKTEAFFGQGTRLTVV.

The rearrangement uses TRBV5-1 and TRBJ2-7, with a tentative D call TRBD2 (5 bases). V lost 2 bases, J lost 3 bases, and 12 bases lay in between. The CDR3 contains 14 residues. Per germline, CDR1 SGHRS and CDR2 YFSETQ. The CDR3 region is CASSLRSGDYEQYF. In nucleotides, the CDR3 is TGCGCCAGCAGCTTAAGATCCGGGGACTACGAGCAGTACTTC. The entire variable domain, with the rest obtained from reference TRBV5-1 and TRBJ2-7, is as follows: KAGVTQTPRYLIKTRGQQVTLSCSPISGHRSVSWYQQTPGQGLQFLFEYFSETQRNKGNFPGRFSGRQFSNSRSEMNVSTLELGDSALYLCASSLRSGDYEQYFGPGTRLTVT.